Listed here are 20 T cell receptor beta chains from one sample, sequenced in a study of CD8 T cells in Susac syndrome. Random hexamers were used to reverse transcribe an amount of roughly 0.45 to 1 ug RNA. TCRdb itself ran the immunoSEQ multiplex PCR reads through MiXCR, one entry per CDR3 protein. Here the sample spans about 76,000 distinct CDR3 sequences, about 91% being singletons. Sequencing was carried out using CD8+ T cells from PBMCs. The receptors here all came from a human donor with multiple sclerosis.

V gene TRBV7-3 combines with J gene TRBJ2-1, with D hard to call. V gave up 4 bases and J gave up 6 bases, with 10 bases separating them. This CDR3 has 13 amino acids. The germline V gene encodes CDR1 SGHTA and CDR2 FQGTGA. This CDR3 reads CASSSLVGNEQFF. DNA of the CDR3: TGTGCCAGCAGCTCCCTAGTGGGCAATGAGCAGTTCTTC.

The chain recombines TRBV11-2 with TRBJ2-1; 13 bases match TRBD2. The CDR3 runs to 16 residues. Trimming removed 2 bases from V and 5 bases from J; junction bases left unmatched: 3. CDR1 SGHAT and CDR2 FQNNGV come from the germline V gene. The CDR3 sequence is CASSLRTSGSHNEQFF. The CDR3 DNA reads as TGTGCCAGCAGCTTAAGGACTAGCGGGAGTCACAATGAGCAGTTCTTC.

The V gene is TRBV19, the J gene TRBJ1-2; 7 bases map to TRBD1. With 5 bases clipped from V and 8 bases from J, the junction kept 11 bases outside the gene matches. Per the germline V gene, CDR1 is LNHDA and CDR2 is SQIVND (reference sequence). CDR3 size: 14 residues. CDR3 loop: CASSSGQPLEGYTF. The CDR3 DNA is TGTGCCAGTAGTTCGGGACAGCCTCTCGAAGGCTACACCTTC.

This chain joins TRBV6-6 and TRBJ1-1; TRBD1 is a possible D gene (6 bases). Per the germline V gene, CDR1 is MNHNY and CDR2 is SVGAGI (reference sequence). The V and J ends lost 5 bases and 7 bases respectively, with 11 bases between them. The CDR3 loop spans 12 amino acids. The CDR3 is CASSIGQIEAFF. In DNA, the CDR3 is TGTGCCAGCAGTATCGGACAGATTGAAGCTTTCTTT.

The chain joins TRBV5-6 to TRBJ2-1; 7 positions agree with TRBD2. Germline CDR1 reads SGHDT; CDR2 reads YYEEEE. CDR3 length equals 12 residues. V lost 4 bases and J lost 10; bases outside the gene matches: 5. The CDR3 bases are TGTGCCAGCAGCCCGGGACTACGGGAGCAGTTCTTC. Its protein product is CASSPGLREQFF.

V is TRBV9 and J is TRBJ2-1, with 8 positions matching TRBD1. The CDR3 sequence is 17 residues long. Trimming took 5 bases from V and 1 from J; bases not matched to a gene: 11. Germline lookup yields CDR1 SGDLS and CDR2 YYNGEE. CDR3 sequence (DNA): TGTGCCAGCAGTGGGTCTACAGGGGGATATTCCTACAATGAGCAGTTCTTC. It yields the protein CASSGSTGGYSYNEQFF.

V usage is TRBV7-9 and J usage is TRBJ2-6, with D possibly TRBD1 on 7 matching bases. The germline CDR1 and CDR2 sequences are SEHNR and FQNEAQ (reference sequence). This CDR3 comprises 16 residues. Trimming removed 5 bases from V and 1 base from J, with 12 bases in between. The CDR3 protein is CASSPAGGSGANVLTF. CDR3 nucleotide sequence: TGTGCCAGCAGCCCGGCAGGGGGGTCTGGGGCCAACGTCCTGACTTTC.

The gene calls are TRBV9 and TRBJ1-1, with D possibly TRBD1 on 6 matching bases. Trimming pared 3 bases from V and 4 bases from J, leaving 13 bases between. The CDR3 is 14 residues long. In germline, CDR1 is SGDLS, CDR2 YYNGEE. The CDR3 nucleotides are TGTGCCAGCAGCGGCACAGGGTTGGGCACTGAAGCTTTCTTT. It translates to CASSGTGLGTEAFF.

This clonotype appeared a single time. CDR3 coding DNA: TGTGCCAGCAGCCACACAGGGGGAGACACTGAAGCTTTCTTT. Residues: CASSHTGGDTEAFF. V gene TRBV3-1 combines with J gene TRBJ1-1; 8 nucleotides agree with TRBD1. With 3 bases clipped from V and 3 bases from J, the junction kept 3 bases outside the gene matches. This CDR3 is built from 14 residues. Germline CDR1 reads LGHDT; CDR2 reads YNNKEL (reference sequence).

The chain has TRBV28 and TRBJ2-7; D is ambiguous. The CDR3 consists of 12 residues. The germline V gene encodes CDR1 MDHEN and CDR2 SYDVKM. V was clipped by 6 bases and J by 2 bases, with 8 bases between them. The CDR3 DNA reads TGTGCCAGCAGCCCCTATCCCTACGAGCAGTACTTC. This sequence encodes CASSPYPYEQYF.

This clonotype was counted once. CDR3 loop: CASGDSGETQYF. CDR3 DNA: TGTGCCAGCGGGGATTCGGGAGAGACCCAGTACTTC. This chain joins TRBV5-4 and TRBJ2-5; D is unresolved. The germline gives CDR1 SGHNT, CDR2 YYREEE (reference sequence). The CDR3 covers 12 residues. Trimming stripped 7 bases from V and 4 bases from J, with 11 bases between.

The CDR3 bases are TGCAGTGCTAGACCGGGGGGCGGTTGGAGCGGGATATTGGATACGCAGTATTTT. Protein product: CSARPGGGWSGILDTQYF. The chain recombines TRBV20-1 with TRBJ2-3; weak D call: TRBD2 (7 bases). CDR3 length: 18 residues. Germline CDR1 reads DFQATT; CDR2 reads SNEGSKA (reference sequence). Trimming cost V 2 bases and J 6 bases, with 27 bases left between them.

The V call is TRBV6-2 or TRBV6-3, the J call TRBJ2-6, with a possible D match to TRBD2 (6 bases). The germline V gene has CDR1 MNHEY and CDR2 SVGEGT. CDR3 length equals 15 residues. The V and J ends lost 6 bases and 4 bases respectively, with 13 bases between them. The CDR3 DNA follows: TGTGCCAGCAGACTTGCGGGACCAGGGGCCAACGTCCTGACTTTC. This codes for CASRLAGPGANVLTF.

CDR3 sequence reads: CASTGLTGELFF. The DNA for the CDR3 is TGTGCCAGCACGGGTCTCACCGGGGAGCTGTTTTTT. The chain carries TRBV12-3 or TRBV12-4 and TRBJ2-2; D is ambiguous. The CDR3 is made up of 12 amino acids. V lost 7 bases, J lost 4 bases, and 7 bases lay in between.

The gene calls are TRBV21-1 and TRBJ2-4. TRBV21-1 is a pseudogene locus. This CDR3 comprises 14 residues. The CDR3 protein is CASRRAVAKNIQYF. CDR3 DNA: TGTGCCAGCAGACGGGCAGTAGCCAAAAACATTCAGTACTTC.

V usage is TRBV20-1 and J usage is TRBJ2-1; D remains ambiguous. V was pared by 3 bases and J by 0 bases, with 12 bases between. CDR3 length equals 15 residues. Germline loops: CDR1 DFQATT, CDR2 SNEGSKA (reference sequence). The CDR3 is CSASGSSSSYNEQFF. DNA for the CDR3: TGCAGTGCTAGTGGTTCCTCAAGCTCCTACAATGAGCAGTTCTTC.

J is TRBJ2-2 and V is TRBV27; D gene unclear. Germline V gene lookup returns CDR1 MNHEY and CDR2 SMNVEV (reference sequence). Trimming pared 3 bases from V and 6 bases from J, leaving 11 bases between. The CDR3 consists of 14 residues. CDR3 sequence reads: CASSFKSGPGELFF. CDR3 in DNA: TGTGCCAGCAGTTTTAAATCAGGTCCCGGGGAGCTGTTTTTT.

A few counts support this clonotype. The chain is built from TRBV2 and TRBJ2-7; D may correspond to TRBD1 or TRBD2 (5 bases each). Germline CDR1 SNHLY, CDR2 FYNNEI. The V end lost 1 base, the J end lost 3 bases, and 10 bases lay between the germline ends. The CDR3 sequence is 14 residues long. Here the CDR3 reads CASSEGSGLYEQYF. In DNA form, the CDR3 reads TGTGCCAGCAGTGAAGGTTCGGGGCTCTACGAGCAGTACTTC.

V and J are TRBV3-1 and TRBJ1-2; 8 bases are a match to TRBD1. Unmatched junction bases numbered 17, after V lost 2 bases and J lost 3 bases. Germline V CDR1 and CDR2: LGHDT, YNNKEL (reference sequence). The CDR3 is 19 residues long. The CDR3 loop reads CASSQSYRHHTGGDYGYTF. As DNA, the CDR3 is TGTGCCAGCAGCCAATCGTACCGGCACCACACAGGGGGGGACTATGGCTACACCTTC.

The chain couples TRBV6-6 to TRBJ2-5, with D perhaps given as TRBD1 or TRBD2 (6 bases each). The CDR3 has 15 residues. The germline V and J ends were trimmed by 7 bases and 5 bases, with 20 bases remaining between them. In germline, CDR1 is MNHNY, CDR2 SVGAGI (reference sequence). The CDR3 is CASILTPGGGETQYF. Here the CDR3 DNA reads TGTGCCAGCATTTTAACCCCCGGGGGCGGGGAGACCCAGTACTTC.